This T cell receptor beta chain was documented in a study of T-cell memory formation after mild COVID-19. Notes on the study in general: Clones that contracted from day 15 to 85 had balanced CD4/CD8; later expanders were CD4+ biased. Most CD4+ clones that shrank were in CM and EM, while CD8+ ones turned up in EMRA.

TCRdb re-called the 5' RACE reads through MiXCR, storing one row per CDR3 protein. The sample lists about 270,000 distinct CDR3 sequences; 15% to 20% were seen once. A few counts support this clonotype. Its antigen is as yet unknown. The ends were cut back, 0 bases at V and 2 bases at J, with 16 bases in the middle. This CDR3 contains 17 residues. In germline, CDR1 is SGHRS, CDR2 YFSETQ. This receptor was taken from a man aged 18 to 30 who had mild COVID-19 (a few samples of this study predate the infection). Cell type and time point are not known. The gene calls are TRBV5-1 and TRBJ2-3; possible D gene TRBD1, 5 bases. Sequencing was carried out using PBMCs or a T cell subset sorted from them (not recorded which). The CDR3 bases are TGCGCCAGCAGCTTGGGCAGGGCCGGACCTTTCACAGATACGCAGTATTTT. Protein sequence: CASSLGRAGPFTDTQYF.